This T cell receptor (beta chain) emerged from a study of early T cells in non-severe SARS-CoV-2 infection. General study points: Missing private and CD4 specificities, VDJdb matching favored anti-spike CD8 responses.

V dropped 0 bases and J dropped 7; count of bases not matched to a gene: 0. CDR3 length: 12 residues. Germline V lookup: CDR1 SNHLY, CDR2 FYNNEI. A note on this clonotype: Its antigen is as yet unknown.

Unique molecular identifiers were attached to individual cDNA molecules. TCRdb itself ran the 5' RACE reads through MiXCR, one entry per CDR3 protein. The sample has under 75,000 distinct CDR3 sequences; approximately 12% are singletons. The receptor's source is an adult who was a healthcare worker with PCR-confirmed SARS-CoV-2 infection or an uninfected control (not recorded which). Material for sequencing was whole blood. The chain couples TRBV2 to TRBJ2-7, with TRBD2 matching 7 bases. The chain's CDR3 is CASSEARGEQYF. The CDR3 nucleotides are TGTGCCAGCAGTGAAGCGCGGGGGGAGCAGTACTTC.